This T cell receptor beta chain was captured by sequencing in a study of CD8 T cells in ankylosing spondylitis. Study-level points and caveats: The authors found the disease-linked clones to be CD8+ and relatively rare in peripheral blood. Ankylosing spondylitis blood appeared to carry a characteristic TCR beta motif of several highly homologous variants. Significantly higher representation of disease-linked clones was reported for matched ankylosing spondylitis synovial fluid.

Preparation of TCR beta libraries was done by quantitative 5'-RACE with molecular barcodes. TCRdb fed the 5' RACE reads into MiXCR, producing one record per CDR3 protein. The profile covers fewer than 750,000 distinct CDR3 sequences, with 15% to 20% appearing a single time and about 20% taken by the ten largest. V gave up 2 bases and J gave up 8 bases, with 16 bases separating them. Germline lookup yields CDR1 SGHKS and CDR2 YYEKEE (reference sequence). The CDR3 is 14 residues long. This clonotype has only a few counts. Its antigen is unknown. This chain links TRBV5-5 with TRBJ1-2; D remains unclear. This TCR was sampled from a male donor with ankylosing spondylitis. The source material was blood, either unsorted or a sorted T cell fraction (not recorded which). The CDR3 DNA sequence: TGTGCCAGCAGCTTTGAAGCCAACCTTTGGGGCTACACCTTC. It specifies CASSFEANLWGYTF.